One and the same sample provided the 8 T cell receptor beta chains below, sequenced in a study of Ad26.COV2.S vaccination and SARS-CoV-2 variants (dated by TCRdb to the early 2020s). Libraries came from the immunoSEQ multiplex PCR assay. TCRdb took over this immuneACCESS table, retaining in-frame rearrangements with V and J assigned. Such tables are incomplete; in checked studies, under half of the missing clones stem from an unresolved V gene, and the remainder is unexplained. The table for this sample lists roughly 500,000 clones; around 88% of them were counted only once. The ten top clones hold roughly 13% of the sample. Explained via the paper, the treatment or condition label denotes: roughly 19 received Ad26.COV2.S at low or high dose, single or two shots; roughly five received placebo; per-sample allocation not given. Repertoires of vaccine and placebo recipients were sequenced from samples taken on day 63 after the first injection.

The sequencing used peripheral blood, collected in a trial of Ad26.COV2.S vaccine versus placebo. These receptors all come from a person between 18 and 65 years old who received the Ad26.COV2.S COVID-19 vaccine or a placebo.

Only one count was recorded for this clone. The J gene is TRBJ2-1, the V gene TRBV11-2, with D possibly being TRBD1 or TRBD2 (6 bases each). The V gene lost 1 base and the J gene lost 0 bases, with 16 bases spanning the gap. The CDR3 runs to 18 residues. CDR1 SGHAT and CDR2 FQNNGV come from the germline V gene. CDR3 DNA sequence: TGTGCCAGCAGCTTAGGAGTGTGGGGGGCGAGCTCCTACAATGAGCAGTTCTTC. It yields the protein CASSLGVWGASSYNEQFF.

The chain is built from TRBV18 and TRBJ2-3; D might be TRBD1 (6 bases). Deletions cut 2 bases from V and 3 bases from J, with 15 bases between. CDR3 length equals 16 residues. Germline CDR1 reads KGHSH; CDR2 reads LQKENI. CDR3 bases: TGTGCCAGCTCACCAGCAGGGGCAGGCGCGACAGATACGCAGTATTTT. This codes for CASSPAGAGATDTQYF. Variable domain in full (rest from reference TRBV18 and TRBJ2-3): NAGVMQNPRHLVRRRGQEARLRCSPMKGHSHVYWYRQLPEEGLKFMVYLQKENIIDESGMPKERFSAEFPKEGPSILRIQQVVRGDSAAYFCASSPAGAGATDTQYFGPGTRLTVL.

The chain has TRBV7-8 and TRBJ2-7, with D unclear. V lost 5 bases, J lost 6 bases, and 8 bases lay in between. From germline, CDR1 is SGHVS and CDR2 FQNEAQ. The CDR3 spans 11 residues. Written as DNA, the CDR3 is TGTGCCAGCAGCCCTAGAGCCGAGCAGTACTTC. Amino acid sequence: CASSPRAEQYF.

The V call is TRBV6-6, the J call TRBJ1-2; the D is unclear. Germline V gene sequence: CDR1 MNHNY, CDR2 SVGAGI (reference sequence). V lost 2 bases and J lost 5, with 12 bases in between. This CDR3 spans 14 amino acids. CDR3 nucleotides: TGTGCCAGCAGTTACGGGCAGGTAGAATATGGCTACACCTTC. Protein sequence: CASSYGQVEYGYTF.

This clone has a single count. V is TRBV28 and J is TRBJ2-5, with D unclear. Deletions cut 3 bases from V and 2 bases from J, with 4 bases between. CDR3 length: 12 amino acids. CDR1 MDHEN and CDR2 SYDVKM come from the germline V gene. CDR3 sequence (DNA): TGTGCCAGCAGTTTCCGACAAGAGACCCAGTACTTC. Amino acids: CASSFRQETQYF.

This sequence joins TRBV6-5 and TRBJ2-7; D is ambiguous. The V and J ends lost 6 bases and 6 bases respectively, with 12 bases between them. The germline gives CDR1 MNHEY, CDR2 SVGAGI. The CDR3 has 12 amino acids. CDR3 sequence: CASRRRGSEQYF. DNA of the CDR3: TGTGCCAGCAGGCGCCGTGGTTCCGAGCAGTACTTC.

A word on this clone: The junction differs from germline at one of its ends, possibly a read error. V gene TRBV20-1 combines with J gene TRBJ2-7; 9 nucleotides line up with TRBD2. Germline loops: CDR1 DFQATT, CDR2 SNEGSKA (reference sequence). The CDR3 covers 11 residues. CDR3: CSARGPGLAFF. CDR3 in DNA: TGCAGTGCTAGGGGGCCGGGACTAGCTTTCTTC.

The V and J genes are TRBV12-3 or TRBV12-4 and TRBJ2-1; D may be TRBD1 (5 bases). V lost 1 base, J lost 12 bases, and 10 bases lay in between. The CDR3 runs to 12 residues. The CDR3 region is CASSLGGRGQFF. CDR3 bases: TGTGCCAGCAGTTTAGGTGGAAGGGGGCAGTTCTTC.